The 27 T cell receptor beta chains listed next were all sequenced from one sample in a study of identical twins. TCRdb fed the 5' RACE reads into MiXCR, producing one record per CDR3 protein. The sample includes 1.5 million to 2 million distinct CDR3 sequences, 32% seen only once; the top ten take about 0.27%. The specimen sequenced was cord blood. These receptors came from a newborn girl in good health.

This clonotype was counted a few times. The chain combines TRBV9 with TRBJ1-2; 8 nucleotides match TRBD1. This CDR3 region has 14 residues. Germline CDR1 and CDR2: SGDLS and YYNGEE. V trimming: 3 bases; J trimming: 8 bases; junction bases outside the gene matches: 9. In DNA, the CDR3 is TGTGCCAGCAGCGATGACAGGGGAGGAGAAGGCTACACCTTC. It codes for CASSDDRGGEGYTF. Variable domain in full (rest from reference TRBV9 and TRBJ1-2): DSGVTQTPKHLITATGQRVTLRCSPRSGDLSVYWYQQSLDQGLQFLIQYYNGEERAKGNILERFSAQQFPDLHSELNLSSLELGDSALYFCASSDDRGGEGYTFGSGTRLTVV.

Only a few counts were recorded for this clonotype. The rearrangement links TRBV7-4 to TRBJ2-7; D may be TRBD1 (6 bases). The germline V gene has CDR1 SGHVT and CDR2 SQSDAQ. V gave up 3 bases and J gave up 0 bases, with 15 bases separating them. This CDR3 is 16 amino acids long. Written as DNA, the CDR3 is TGTGCCAGCAGCTTGAACAAGGGACACCTCTCCTACGAGCAGTACTTC. This codes for CASSLNKGHLSYEQYF. The full variable domain, with the rest looked up from reference TRBV7-4 and TRBJ2-7, is GAGVSQSPRYKVAKRGRDVALRCDSISGHVTLYWYRQTLGQGSEVLTYSQSDAQRDKSGRPSGRFSAERPERSVSTLKIQRTEQGDSAVYLCASSLNKGHLSYEQYFGPGTRLTVT.

This clonotype was counted a few times. The J gene is TRBJ2-5, the V gene TRBV25-1; D is ambiguous. This CDR3 comprises 15 residues. V was clipped by 7 bases and J by 1 base, with 16 bases between them. Germline lookup yields CDR1 MGHDK and CDR2 SYGVNS. CDR3 sequence: CASTPLLGSQETQYF. The CDR3 coding sequence is TGTGCCAGCACTCCCCTCCTGGGTAGCCAAGAGACCCAGTACTTC.

The DNA of the CDR3 is TGCGCCAGCAGCTTGGAACCGGACGGCTCCTACAATGAGCAGTACTTC. Encoded protein: CASSLEPDGSYNEQYF. This sequence joins TRBV5-1 and TRBJ2-1; D is ambiguous. The better agreement between TRBJ2-7 and the DNA end casts doubt on the J call. Germline lookup yields CDR1 SGHRS and CDR2 YFSETQ. This CDR3 spans 16 amino acids.

This clonotype was counted only a few times. The rearrangement uses TRBV4-1 and TRBJ2-7; 7 positions agree with TRBD2. Per germline, CDR1 MGHRA and CDR2 YSYEKL. Trimming at V came to 3 bases and at J to 2 bases, leaving 10 bases not matched to a gene. The CDR3 is made up of 16 amino acids. The CDR3 reads CASSQDWASGTYEQYF. CDR3 nucleotides: TGCGCCAGCAGCCAGGACTGGGCTAGCGGAACCTACGAGCAGTACTTC.

As regards this clonotype: One end of the junction varies from germline; a read error may be responsible. The V and J genes are TRBV27 and TRBJ2-3, with 9 bases matching TRBD2. There are 19 residues in the CDR3. CDR1 is MNHEY, CDR2 SMNVEV, per germline (reference sequence). CDR3 sequence (DNA): TGTGCCAGCGGTTTAAGGGGGCTAGGGCGGGAGGGCCTTACAGATACGCAGTATTTT. This sequence encodes CASGLRGLGREGLTDTQYF.

The chain couples TRBV10-3 to TRBJ2-1; D possibly corresponds to TRBD2 (5 bases). This CDR3 has 14 amino acids. Deletions cut 0 bases from V and 9 bases from J, with 12 bases between. CDR1 is ENHRY and CDR2 is SYGVKD in the germline V gene. The CDR3: CAISESRASTEQFF. CDR3 nucleotides: TGTGCCATCAGTGAGTCGAGGGCTAGCACTGAGCAGTTCTTC.

Only a few counts were recorded for this clonotype. The chain couples TRBV11-1 to TRBJ1-5, with D unresolved. Trimming removed 5 bases at V and 2 bases at J, with 16 bases between. In germline, CDR1 is SGHAT, CDR2 FQDESV (reference sequence). The CDR3 loop spans 16 amino acids. The CDR3 protein is CASSPRAGYGNQPQHF. The CDR3, as DNA: TGTGCCAGCAGCCCTCGAGCGGGGTATGGCAATCAGCCCCAGCATTTT.

The chain combines TRBV4-1 with TRBJ2-2, with D possibly being TRBD2 (6 bases). Germline V CDR1 and CDR2: MGHRA, YSYEKL. V lost 1 base, J lost 0 bases, and 9 bases lay in between. The CDR3 spans 16 residues. The CDR3 nucleotides read TGCGCCAGCAGCCAAGTGAGCGGGCCGAACACCGGGGAGCTGTTTTTT. The encoded protein is CASSQVSGPNTGELFF.

The table lists this clonotype with a count of one. The J gene is TRBJ1-1, the V gene TRBV3-1; D not certain. Per the germline V gene, CDR1 is LGHDT and CDR2 is YNNKEL (reference sequence). With 3 bases removed from V and 10 bases from J, the gap between germline ends came to 12 bases. The CDR3 totals 12 residues. This CDR3 reads CASSQGPEGAFF. In nucleotides, the CDR3 is TGTGCCAGCAGCCAGGGCCCGGAGGGAGCTTTCTTT.

In its sample, this clonotype was seen a few times. V gene TRBV6-6 combines with J gene TRBJ1-4; D is unresolved. Trimming left V 2 bases short and J 4 bases short, with 11 bases between. The germline V gene has CDR1 MNHNY and CDR2 SVGAGI (reference sequence). The CDR3 length is 15 residues. The CDR3 DNA reads as TGTGCCAGCAGTTACGAGGGCAGCCTTAATGAAAAACTGTTTTTT. Its translation: CASSYEGSLNEKLFF.

There are a few counts of this clonotype. This sequence joins TRBV20-1 and TRBJ2-7; TRBD2 matches 11 bases. Germline loops: CDR1 DFQATT, CDR2 SNEGSKA (reference sequence). The CDR3 spans 16 residues. V was pared by 3 bases and J by 0 bases, with 7 bases of the junction left unmatched. CDR3 nucleotides: TGCAGTGCTAGTCCACTAGCGGGGGTGAGCTCCTACGAGCAGTACTTC. The encoded protein is CSASPLAGVSSYEQYF.

This clonotype was observed a few times. V is TRBV6-2 or TRBV6-3 and J is TRBJ2-3; possible D gene TRBD2, 6 bases. The germline V gene encodes CDR1 MNHEY and CDR2 SVGEGT. There are 15 residues in the CDR3. V lost 2 bases, J lost 2 bases, and 11 bases lay in between. CDR3 in DNA: TGTGCCAGCAGTTACGAGGGACTGAACACAGATACGCAGTATTTT. Its translation: CASSYEGLNTDTQYF.

The V call is TRBV10-1, the J call TRBJ2-4; possibly TRBD2 for D (5 bases). The CDR3 consists of 14 residues. V lost 2 bases and J 9 bases, leaving 14 bases between the germline ends. Germline V gene lookup returns CDR1 WNHNN and CDR2 SYGVQD (reference sequence). The CDR3 loop is CASSENLASRIQYF. The CDR3 DNA reads TGCGCCAGCAGTGAGAACCTAGCTTCGCGCATTCAGTACTTC.

A word on this clonotype: The junction shows a germline mismatch at one end, possibly a read error. V gene TRBV28 combines with J gene TRBJ2-2; D is undetermined. Germline V gene data show CDR1 as MDHEN and CDR2 as SYDVKM. The CDR3 length is 12 residues. As DNA, the CDR3 is TGTACCAGCAGGATTAACACCGGGGAGCTGTTTTTT. It yields the protein CTSRINTGELFF.

The V call is TRBV12-3 or TRBV12-4, the J call TRBJ2-3; perhaps D is TRBD1 or TRBD2 (5 bases each). The CDR3 spans 15 residues. V was pared by 1 base and J by 6 bases, with 14 bases between. The CDR3 DNA reads as TGTGCCAGCAGTTTAGGGGGCCTGGGAGATGATACGCAGTATTTT. This sequence encodes CASSLGGLGDDTQYF.

The chain recombines TRBV5-1 with TRBJ2-2, with TRBD2 identical over 8 bases. This CDR3 spans 15 amino acids. J gave up 1 base and V 4 bases, and 3 bases lay outside the gene matches. CDR1 is SGHRS and CDR2 is YFSETQ in the germline V gene. In DNA, the CDR3 is TGCGCCAGCAGCGTCAGCGGGGGGAACACCGGGGAGCTGTTTTTT. The encoded protein is CASSVSGGNTGELFF. Looking up the rest from reference TRBV5-1 and TRBJ2-2 gives the full variable domain: KAGVTQTPRYLIKTRGQQVTLSCSPISGHRSVSWYQQTPGQGLQFLFEYFSETQRNKGNFPGRFSGRQFSNSRSEMNVSTLELGDSALYLCASSVSGGNTGELFFGEGSRLTVL.

The genes are TRBV7-2 and TRBJ2-5; D might be TRBD1 (5 bases). The J call may be in error: the DNA end matches TRBJ2-1 better. The germline V gene encodes CDR1 SGHTA and CDR2 FQGNSA. The CDR3 sequence is 15 residues long. The CDR3 region is CASSLGDSPQETQFF. Here the CDR3 DNA reads TGTGCCAGCAGCTTAGGCGACAGTCCCCAAGAGACCCAGTTCTTC.

This rearrangement joins TRBV14 to TRBJ2-1; 7 bases map to TRBD2. The V gene end was trimmed by 10 bases and the J gene end by 6 bases; junction bases not matched to a gene: 3. The germline CDR1 and CDR2 sequences are SGHDN and FVKESK. The CDR3 totals 11 residues. CDR3 nucleotide sequence: TGTGCCAACCCGGGGGGCAATGAGCAGTTCTTC. Protein: CANPGGNEQFF.

The genes are TRBV5-1 and TRBJ2-7; TRBD2 might be the D (6 bases). Trimming removed 2 bases at V and 0 bases at J, with 15 bases between. Germline CDR1 and CDR2: SGHRS and YFSETQ. CDR3 size: 16 residues. The CDR3 reads CASSFGGAQYSYEQYF. The CDR3 region has the DNA TGCGCCAGCAGCTTTGGCGGGGCCCAATACTCCTACGAGCAGTACTTC.

This chain connects TRBV12-3 or TRBV12-4 to TRBJ2-3, with 8 bases identical to TRBD2. The CDR3 totals 16 residues. After removal of 6 bases from V and 5 bases from J, the junction contained 13 bases not matched to a gene. In DNA form, the CDR3 reads TGTGCCAGCAGGCCTAGCGGGTTTTCCCCGGGAGATACGCAGTATTTT. It translates to CASRPSGFSPGDTQYF.

This sequence joins TRBV12-3 or TRBV12-4 and TRBJ1-1; TRBD1 might be the D (5 bases). The V gene lost 1 base and the J gene lost 7 bases, with 10 bases spanning the gap. The CDR3 contains 13 residues. CDR3 DNA: TGTGCCAGCAGTTTAGGGGGGAACGGTGAAGCTTTCTTT. It yields the protein CASSLGGNGEAFF.

The chain combines TRBV4-2 with TRBJ2-5, with D possibly matching TRBD1 (5 bases). The V gene lost 3 bases and the J gene lost 0 bases, with 8 bases spanning the gap. The germline V gene encodes CDR1 LGHNA and CDR2 YNFKEQ. This CDR3 has 14 amino acids. The CDR3 region has the DNA TGTGCCAGCAGCCACGTAGGGGACCAAGAGACCCAGTACTTC. It is translated as CASSHVGDQETQYF.

This clonotype was recorded a few times. The genes are TRBV20-1 and TRBJ2-7; tentative D call: TRBD1 (6 bases). With 0 bases removed from V and 1 base from J, the gap between germline ends came to 16 bases. CDR1 and CDR2 from the germline V gene are DFQATT and SNEGSKA (reference sequence). The CDR3 covers 16 residues. CDR3 nucleotide sequence: TGCAGTGCTAGAGATCCCTACAGGGTCGGGTCCTACGAGCAGTACTTC. This translates into CSARDPYRVGSYEQYF.

The V call is TRBV12-3 or TRBV12-4, the J call TRBJ1-1, with 10 bases fitting TRBD1. The CDR3 has 17 residues. V shed 6 bases and J 2 bases; nucleotides not matched to a gene: 12. The CDR3 nucleotides are TGTGCCAGCAGGGAACGCGGGACAGGGGATCTTAACACTGAAGCTTTCTTT. This sequence encodes CASRERGTGDLNTEAFF.

This clonotype was detected a few times. The chain employs TRBV6-1 and TRBJ2-5; D gene ambiguous. This CDR3 spans 14 amino acids. Trimming removed 3 bases from V and 1 base from J, with 9 bases in between. Germline V gene sequence: CDR1 MNHNS, CDR2 SASEGT. The CDR3 reads CASSDPGSQETQYF. DNA for the CDR3: TGTGCCAGCAGTGACCCGGGTTCCCAAGAGACCCAGTACTTC.

This clonotype came up a few times. The chain couples TRBV29-1 to TRBJ2-3; no definite D call. Trimming took 4 bases from V and 4 from J, leaving 9 bases between them. The CDR3 has 12 amino acids. The germline V gene encodes CDR1 SQVTM and CDR2 ANQGSEA. CDR3 DNA: TGCAGCGTTGCGCACCCTCCAGATACGCAGTATTTT. Its translation: CSVAHPPDTQYF.